This T cell receptor (beta chain) comes out of a study of T-cell memory formation after mild COVID-19. As for the study in general: Clustering of TCRs was largely donor specific. General observations from the study: Several responding clones turned up in pre-infection memory, indicating that cross-reactive memory may have taken part. SARS-CoV-2 specificity of second-wave clones peaking day 37 was unconfirmed. From day 15 to 85, contracting clones were balanced between CD4 and CD8, whereas later expanders leaned toward CD4+.

A remark on this clonotype: No antigen is known for it.

TCRdb re-derived calls from the 5' RACE reads in MiXCR, one entry per CDR3 protein. The table has 200,000 to 300,000 distinct CDR3 sequences, approximately 15% seen once. Trimming shortened V by 2 bases and J by 4 bases, and 13 bases separated the two germline ends. There are 15 residues in the CDR3. Germline V lookup: CDR1 SGHRS, CDR2 YFSETQ. The clonotype comes from an adult woman who had mild COVID-19 (a few samples of this study predate the infection). Cell type and time point are not known. Sequenced: PBMCs or a T cell subset sorted from them (not recorded which). This chain connects TRBV5-1 to TRBJ2-1; TRBD2 is a possible D gene (6 bases). DNA for the CDR3: TGCGCCAGCAGCTTTTTTGCGGGATTGTACAATGAGCAGTTCTTC. It codes for CASSFFAGLYNEQFF. The variable domain in full, with the rest retrieved from reference TRBV5-1 and TRBJ2-1, is KAGVTQTPRYLIKTRGQQVTLSCSPISGHRSVSWYQQTPGQGLQFLFEYFSETQRNKGNFPGRFSGRQFSNSRSEMNVSTLELGDSALYLCASSFFAGLYNEQFFGPGTRLTVL.